The 10 T cell receptor beta chains presented below share a single source sample, sequenced in a study of cytomegalovirus exposure and HLA in healthy donors. Assay: immunoSEQ multiplex PCR; the TCRdb copy retains only in-frame clones and omits some. The sample has around 200,000 clones; roughly four fifths are singletons. Sequencing input: PBMCs. The receptors shown here come from a woman aged 18-29 years in good health and CMV-seropositive.

The chain couples TRBV20-1 to TRBJ2-7; D unresolved. The CDR3 extends over 10 amino acids. V shed 5 bases and J shed 3 bases, with 5 bases lying between them. CDR1 is DFQATT and CDR2 is SNEGSKA in the germline V gene (reference sequence). CDR3 sequence reads: CSAHCYEQYF. The CDR3 DNA follows: TGCAGTGCTCATTGCTACGAGCAGTACTTC.

This clone has a single count. The chain joins TRBV18 to TRBJ1-6; D ambiguous. The V gene lost 3 bases and the J gene lost 5 bases, with 17 bases spanning the gap. Germline V gives CDR1 KGHSH, CDR2 LQKENI. CDR3 size: 17 residues. The CDR3 sequence is CASSPFGRKPNNSPLHF. As DNA, the CDR3 is TGTGCCAGCTCACCGTTCGGCAGGAAACCCAATAATTCACCCCTCCACTTT.

In its sample, this clone was seen a few times. The gene calls are TRBV20-1 and TRBJ2-7, with a possible D match to TRBD1 (5 bases). The CDR3 sequence is 10 residues long. The V end was cut by 6 bases, the J end by 12 bases, with 15 bases between. In germline, CDR1 is DFQATT, CDR2 SNEGSKA (reference sequence). The CDR3 DNA reads TGCAGTGCACAGGACGAATTCGCGTACTTC. Encoded protein: CSAQDEFAYF.

This clone rates as medium-sized. Other DNA sequences in this sample translate to the same CDR3. The chain uses TRBV2 and TRBJ1-1, with 8 bases identical to TRBD1. The CDR3 is 14 amino acids. In germline, CDR1 is SNHLY, CDR2 FYNNEI. V lost 5 bases, J lost 0 bases, and 2 bases stayed unmatched. The CDR3 bases are TGTGCCAGCAGTCTGGACAGGGTGAACACTGAAGCTTTCTTT. Protein: CASSLDRVNTEAFF.

The V gene is TRBV25-1, the J gene TRBJ2-1; TRBD2 agrees at 11 bases. With V trimmed by 4 bases and J by 4 bases, 12 bases remained unmatched. Germline lookup yields CDR1 MGHDK and CDR2 SYGVNS. The CDR3 length is 18 residues. The CDR3 sequence: CASSGDRTGLADYNEQFF. The CDR3 nucleotides read TGTGCCAGCAGTGGGGACAGGACGGGACTAGCGGATTACAATGAGCAGTTCTTC.

J is TRBJ2-5 and V is TRBV7-2, with 13 bases identical to TRBD2. The CDR3 totals 18 residues. With 11 bases clipped from V and 5 bases from J, the junction kept 20 bases outside the gene matches. Germline V lookup: CDR1 SGHTA, CDR2 FQGNSA. CDR3 sequence: CAARPGTSGAPQGETQYF. CDR3 DNA sequence: TGTGCCGCACGACCCGGGACTAGCGGGGCTCCGCAGGGGGAGACCCAGTACTTC.

The genes are TRBV2 and TRBJ2-1; 7 bases agree with TRBD1. The CDR3 has 13 amino acids. Germline V CDR1 and CDR2: SNHLY, FYNNEI. J lost 8 bases, V lost 6 bases, and 7 bases had no gene match. The CDR3 DNA sequence: TGTGCCAGCAGGCGAGACAGGGCCCATGAGCAGTTCTTC. Translating it yields CASRRDRAHEQFF.

This clone was counted a few times. The chain has TRBV10-1 and TRBJ1-1; D is possibly TRBD1 (5 bases). The CDR3 is made up of 12 amino acids. V dropped 6 bases and J dropped 6 bases, with 11 bases sitting between them. Germline CDR1 reads WNHNN; CDR2 reads SYGVQD (reference sequence). In nucleotides, the CDR3 is TGCGCCAGCAGCCACGGACAAGCTGAAGCTTTCTTT. Encoded protein: CASSHGQAEAFF.

In its sample, this clone was seen once. This chain joins TRBV7-8 and TRBJ2-7, with D perhaps matching TRBD1 (6 bases). V lost 1 base and J lost 3, with 13 bases in between. This CDR3 contains 15 residues. CDR1 is SGHVS and CDR2 is FQNEAQ in the germline V gene. DNA of the CDR3: TGTGCCAGCAGCTTAGTCAGGGGACCTATCTACGAGCAGTACTTC. It codes for CASSLVRGPIYEQYF. The full variable domain, in which reference TRBV7-8 and TRBJ2-7 provide the parts outside the CDR3, is GAGVSQSPRYKVAKRGQDVALRCDPISGHVSLFWYQQALGQGPEFLTYFQNEAQLDKSGLPSDRFFAERPEGSVSTLKIQRTQQEDSAVYLCASSLVRGPIYEQYFGPGTRLTVT.

The J gene is TRBJ1-3, the V gene TRBV27; TRBD1 might be the D (6 bases). Trimming took 6 bases from V and 4 from J, leaving 16 bases between them. Looked up from germline, CDR1 is MNHEY and CDR2 is SMNVEV (reference sequence). The CDR3 is made up of 15 amino acids. This CDR3 reads CASSRPGQVGNTIYF. The DNA of the CDR3 is TGTGCCAGCAGCCGCCCGGGACAAGTCGGAAACACCATATATTTT.